This TCR beta chain was recovered during a study of blood T cell repertoires in COVID-19. At the level of the study: Acute and convalescent COVID-19 samples came from the United States, Italy and Spain. T cells, B-cell-depleted T cells, or PBMCs provided the cDNA or gDNA that served as material.

Losses at the gene ends were 0 bases for V and 5 bases for J; bases not matched to a gene: 8. CDR1 is LNHNV, CDR2 YYDKDF, per germline (reference sequence). This CDR3 is 17 amino acids long. Authors' data handling: Counts of nucleated cells, estimated from reference gene primer amplification, were obtained. The table came from immunoSEQ multiplex PCR; TCRdb's copy has only in-frame clones and leaves some out. From that table come the V and J calls and clone size; the DNA was used to work out D and trimming. The sample consists of some 31,000 clones, over 70% of them appearing once. V usage is TRBV15 and J usage is TRBJ2-2; 8 bases match TRBD2. Sequencing input: peripheral blood. This sequence originates from a man between 65 and 80 years old with COVID-19, enrolled during active disease. CDR3 sequence: CATSRESGTSNTGELFF. The CDR3 nucleotides are TGTGCCACCAGCAGAGAATCCGGGACTAGTAATACCGGGGAGCTGTTTTTT.